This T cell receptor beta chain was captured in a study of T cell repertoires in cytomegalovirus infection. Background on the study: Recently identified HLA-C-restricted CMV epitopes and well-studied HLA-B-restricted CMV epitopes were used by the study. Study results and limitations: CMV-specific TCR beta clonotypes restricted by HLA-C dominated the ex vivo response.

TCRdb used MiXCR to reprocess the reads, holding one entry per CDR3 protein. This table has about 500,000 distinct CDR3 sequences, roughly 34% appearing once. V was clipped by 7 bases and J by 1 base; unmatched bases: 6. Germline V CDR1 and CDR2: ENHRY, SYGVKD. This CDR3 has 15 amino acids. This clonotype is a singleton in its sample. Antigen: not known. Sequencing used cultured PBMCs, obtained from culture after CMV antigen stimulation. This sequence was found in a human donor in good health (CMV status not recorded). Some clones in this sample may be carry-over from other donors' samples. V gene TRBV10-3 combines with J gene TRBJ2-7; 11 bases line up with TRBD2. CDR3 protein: CAITDGTSGSYEQYF. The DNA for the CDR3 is TGTGCCATCACCGACGGGACTAGCGGTTCCTACGAGCAGTACTTC.